This T cell receptor beta chain derives from a study of shared clonotypes between healthy human individuals. Naive-designated CD8 cells lacked CD45RO, were positively enriched for CCR7, and omitted terminally differentiated effector memory CD45RA+ cells. Looked up from germline, CDR1 is SEHNR and CDR2 is FQNEAQ (reference sequence). Trimming removed 5 bases from V and 1 base from J; junction bases left unmatched: 5. The CDR3 length is 17 residues. The table came from immunoSEQ multiplex PCR; TCRdb's copy has only in-frame clones and leaves some out. Of roughly 1,800,000 clones listed, just under 95% are singletons.

The specimen was naive CD8+ T cells sorted from blood. This TCR was recovered from a man aged 18 to 35 in good health. The chain recombines TRBV7-9 with TRBJ2-3; 14 nucleotides agree with TRBD2. DNA for the CDR3: TGTGCCAGCAGCCAGCCGGGACTAGCGGGGGGCACAGATACGCAGTATTTT. It translates to CASSQPGLAGGTDTQYF.